This paragraph reports one T cell receptor (beta chain). The data were obtained in a study of blood T cells in healthy people across ages. Losses at the gene ends were 3 bases for V and 5 bases for J; bases not matched to a gene: 10. Germline CDR1 LGHNA, CDR2 YNFKEQ. The CDR3 covers 15 residues. A J-beta primer mix and a sample-barcoded 5' primer were used in a second PCR of roughly 6 to 11 cycles. Via MiXCR, TCRdb re-called the 5' RACE reads, giving one row per CDR3 protein. The data show about 800,000 distinct CDR3 sequences, 58% seen once. Aged about 6 to 100, donors were systemically healthy Caucasians from Russia. Each donor gave around 9.3 milliliters of peripheral blood. Samples each had at least 5 micrograms of total RNA extracted.

This rearrangement joins TRBV4-2 to TRBJ2-7; 7 bases match TRBD2. Sequenced: blood. The sequence came from a man aged 25 to 40 in good health. CDR3 nucleotide sequence: TGTGCCAGCAGCCAGTATTTTGGGGGGGAGCACGAGCAGTACTTC. This codes for CASSQYFGGEHEQYF.